The 12 T cell receptor beta chains in this list originate from one sample, sequenced in a study of Ad26.COV2.S vaccination and SARS-CoV-2 variants. The treatment was: about 20 received Ad26.COV2.S at low or high dose, single or two shots; several received placebo; per-sample allocation not given. Specimens were obtained on day 63 following the first vaccine or placebo injection. Data came from immunoSEQ multiplex PCR; TCRdb stores just in-frame clones and leaves some out. The data show about 350,000 clones, about 88% seen once. Sequencing was performed on peripheral blood, taken in a trial of Ad26.COV2.S vaccine versus placebo. The receptors come from a person between 18 and 59 years old who received the Ad26.COV2.S COVID-19 vaccine or a placebo.

The chain joins TRBV30 to TRBJ1-5, with D tentatively TRBD1 (5 bases). Per germline, CDR1 GTSNPN and CDR2 SVGIG (reference sequence). The CDR3 spans 14 residues. V lost 0 bases to trimming and J lost 7 bases, with 13 bases between them. CDR3 sequence (DNA): TGTGCCTGGAGTGTACCGAGGGGTCGGCAGCCCCAGCATTTT. It encodes CAWSVPRGRQPQHF.

V usage is TRBV19 and J usage is TRBJ2-7, with 10 bases lining up with TRBD1. The trim removed 6 bases at V and 3 bases at J, leaving 5 bases unmatched. The CDR3 sequence is 14 residues long. The germline V gene encodes CDR1 LNHDA and CDR2 SQIVND (reference sequence). CDR3 nucleotides: TGTGCCAGTAGCACGACAGGGGGCTTCTACGAGCAGTACTTC. Translating it yields CASSTTGGFYEQYF.

The J gene is TRBJ2-3, the V gene TRBV10-3, with 9 bases aligning to TRBD1. The CDR3 loop spans 15 amino acids. Germline V lookup: CDR1 ENHRY, CDR2 SYGVKD. With V trimmed by 5 bases and J by 3 bases, 6 bases remained unmatched. CDR3 bases: TGTGCCATCAGTCCCGGGACAGGGACGACAGATACGCAGTATTTT. It yields the protein CAISPGTGTTDTQYF.

The chain carries TRBV29-1 and TRBJ1-1, with 7 bases that match TRBD1. V lost 4 bases to trimming and J lost 4 bases; unmatched junction nucleotides: 9. CDR1 is SQVTM and CDR2 is ANQGSEA in the germline V gene. The length of the CDR3 is 14 residues. CDR3 region: CSVAQGVGGTEAFF. DNA for the CDR3: TGCAGCGTTGCCCAGGGGGTCGGAGGCACTGAAGCTTTCTTT.

The genes are TRBV3-1 (or the pseudogene TRBV3-2) and TRBJ2-7; perhaps D is TRBD1 or TRBD2 (5 bases each). Between the trimmed V and J ends, which lost 4 bases and 7 bases, there was a span of 14 bases. CDR3 length equals 13 residues. Germline-derived CDR1 and CDR2 are LGHDT and YNNKEL (reference sequence). As DNA, the CDR3 is TGTGCCAGCAGCCCCCGGGACCGACGGGAGCAGTACTTC. The encoded protein is CASSPRDRREQYF.

This clone has just a few counts. The chain uses TRBV6-5 and TRBJ2-1; 12 bases match TRBD2. The V gene's germline CDR1 is MNHEY and CDR2 SVGAGI. J gave up 7 bases and V 6 bases, and 4 bases lay outside the gene matches. The CDR3 length is 14 residues. The CDR3 nucleotides read TGTGCCAGCAGCCGACTAGCGGGGGCGAATGAGCAGTTCTTC. Residues: CASSRLAGANEQFF.

This clone was seen just once. The DNA for the CDR3 is TGCGCCAGCAGCTCCAGACAGGATCCGAACACCGGGGAGCTGTTTTTT. This gives the protein CASSSRQDPNTGELFF. The gene calls are TRBV5-1 and TRBJ2-2; a possible D gene is TRBD1 (6 bases). CDR1 SGHRS and CDR2 YFSETQ come from the germline V gene. The CDR3 is 16 residues long. V shed 3 bases and J shed 0 bases, with 12 bases lying between them.

Ten or more counts support this clone. The chain is built from TRBV10-2 and TRBJ2-7; TRBD1 aligns across 9 bases. The germline V gene encodes CDR1 WSHSY and CDR2 SAAADI. V dropped 2 bases and J dropped 2; count of bases not matched to a gene: 1. The CDR3 has 14 residues. The CDR3 loop reads CASSEGTGTYEQYF. CDR3 sequence (DNA): TGCGCCAGCAGTGAGGGGACAGGGACCTACGAGCAGTACTTC.

V is TRBV6-2 or TRBV6-3 and J is TRBJ1-2; D uncertain. CDR1 and CDR2 (germline): MNHEY, SVGEGT. Trimming took off 5 bases at V and 8 bases at J, with 21 bases between the two ends. CDR3 size: 15 residues. CDR3 sequence reads: CASSTLGILAIGYTF. The CDR3 region has the DNA TGTGCCAGCAGTACTCTTGGGATTTTGGCGATCGGCTACACCTTC.

The chain combines TRBV9 with TRBJ2-5; a possible D gene is TRBD1 (5 bases). Trimming took off 0 bases at V and 5 bases at J, with 11 bases between the two ends. The CDR3 extends over 14 amino acids. Germline CDR1 and CDR2: SGDLS and YYNGEE. DNA for the CDR3: TGTGCCAGCAGCGTAGAAGGGGTGGGGGAGACCCAGTACTTC. As protein: CASSVEGVGETQYF.

On this clone itself: One junction end does not reproduce the germline sequence, and a read error may be involved. This chain joins TRBV7-7 and TRBJ2-5; D ambiguous. Germline CDR1 reads SSHAT; CDR2 reads FNYEAQ (reference sequence). The length of the CDR3 is 14 residues. The CDR3 DNA reads TGTGCTAGCAGCCCTACTACGTACCAAGAGACCCAGTACTTC. This translates into CASSPTTYQETQYF.

V gene TRBV7-2 combines with J gene TRBJ1-5; 8 bases line up with TRBD1. Germline V gene data show CDR1 as SGHTA and CDR2 as FQGNSA. The CDR3 runs 15 residues. Trimming at V came to 5 bases and at J to 1 base, leaving 4 bases not matched to a gene. As DNA, the CDR3 is TGTGCCAGCAGCACGACAGGGGCGAGCAATCAGCCCCAGCATTTT. It translates to CASSTTGASNQPQHF. The full variable domain, rest sourced from reference TRBV7-2 and TRBJ1-5, is GAGVSQSPSNKVTEKGKDVELRCDPISGHTALYWYRQSLGQGLEFLIYFQGNSAPDKSGLPSDRFSAERTGGSVSTLTIQRTQQEDSAVYLCASSTTGASNQPQHFGDGTRLSIL.